A selection of T cell receptor beta chains follows, all from one sample in a study of beta chain features in type 1 diabetes. The table came from immunoSEQ multiplex PCR; TCRdb's copy has only in-frame clones and leaves some out. Here the sample spans roughly 330,000 clones, approximately 10% being singletons. The sample taken for sequencing was naive CD4+ T cells from blood. The receptor set was obtained from a woman in her 30s in good health. The CDR3 runs from the conserved cysteine through the conserved F or W. The order of the fields is V gene, clone size, J gene, D gene, CDR3 protein, CDR3 DNA. D genes are given only for firm matches. The size of a clone is reported for some rows only, either as once, few or many, or as a class for expanded clones.

V: TRBV25-1; size: NA; J: TRBJ2-1; D: NA; CDR3: CASSDSRRSSYNEQFF; DNA: TGTGCCAGCAGTGATTCCCGCCGGAGCTCCTACAATGAGCAGTTCTTC
V: TRBV5-4; size: few; J: TRBJ2-7; D: TRBD2; CDR3: CASSQETSGVSGQYF; DNA: TGTGCCAGCAGCCAAGAGACTAGCGGTGTATCAGGCCAGTACTTC
V: TRBV5-4; size: few; J: TRBJ2-7; D: NA; CDR3: CASSLAYSYEQYF; DNA: TGTGCCAGCAGCTTGGCCTACTCCTACGAGCAGTACTTC
V: TRBV2; size: few; J: TRBJ2-7; D: NA; CDR3: CASVPAEFSYEQYF; DNA: TGTGCCAGCGTACCGGCGGAGTTCTCCTACGAGCAGTACTTC
V: TRBV11-2; size: few; J: TRBJ2-7; D: TRBD2; CDR3: CASSSVRGRRTYEQYF; DNA: TGTGCCAGCAGCTCCGTTCGCGGGAGAAGAACCTACGAGCAGTACTTC
V: TRBV9; size: few; J: TRBJ2-3; D: TRBD2; CDR3: CASSPFPSGPGTDTQYF; DNA: TGTGCCAGCAGCCCTTTCCCTAGCGGCCCGGGCACAGATACGCAGTATTTT
V: TRBV30; size: few; J: TRBJ2-2; D: NA; CDR3: CAWRLGAANTGELFF; DNA: TGTGCATGGAGACTTGGGGCCGCCAACACCGGGGAGCTGTTTTTT
V: TRBV7-8; size: few; J: TRBJ2-7; D: TRBD1; CDR3: CASSPTPSFPGQAYEQYF; DNA: TGTGCCAGCAGCCCAACCCCTTCTTTCCCGGGACAGGCCTACGAGCAGTACTTC
V: TRBV6-5; size: NA; J: TRBJ2-7; D: TRBD2; CDR3: CASSPGTSGVEQYF; DNA: TGTGCCAGCAGCCCCGGGACTAGCGGAGTCGAGCAGTACTTC
V: TRBV5-6; size: NA; J: TRBJ2-1; D: NA; CDR3: CASSRPAGTVDNEQFF; DNA: TGTGCCAGCAGCCGACCGGCAGGAACGGTGGATAATGAGCAGTTCTTC
V: TRBV4-2; size: few; J: TRBJ2-5; D: NA; CDR3: CASSLPSGETQHF; DNA: TGTGCCAGCAGCCTCCCCTCGGGGGAGACCCAGCACTTC
V: TRBV6-5; size: few; J: TRBJ2-3; D: TRBD1; CDR3: CASSLSTGLDTQYF; DNA: TGTGCCAGCAGTCTTTCGACAGGGCTGGATACGCAGTATTTT